A selection of T cell receptor beta chains follows, all from one sample in a study of blood T cell repertoires in COVID-19. TCRdb keeps only in-frame clones here, not all; method: immunoSEQ multiplex PCR. The sample holds around 370,000 clones; around 87% are singletons and the top ten take over 6%. Material for sequencing was peripheral blood. Source of these receptors: a woman aged 45-65 years with COVID-19, enrolled during active disease. Each CDR3 is given with its conserved first and last residue. D genes are given only for firm matches. Expanded clones get a size class; other rows say once, few or many, or leave the size out.

size: .
D: TRBD1
J: TRBJ2-3
length: 17
V: TRBV24-1
CDR3: CATSVRETGVGTDTQYF
DNA: TGTGCCACCAGTGTCCGAGAAACAGGGGTCGGGACAGATACGCAGTATTTT

size: .
D: .
J: TRBJ1-5
length: 15
V: TRBV30
CDR3: CAWSPRTYEGQPQHF
DNA: TGTGCCTGGAGCCCTCGGACTTACGAAGGGCAGCCCCAGCATTTT

size: .
D: .
J: TRBJ1-1
length: 11
V: TRBV2
CDR3: CASSESGPRNF
DNA: TGTGCCAGCAGTGAAAGCGGGCCGCGTAACTTT

size: .
D: TRBD2
J: TRBJ2-5
length: 18
V: TRBV19
CDR3: CASEPQAGASGKGETQYF
DNA: TGTGCCAGTGAACCTCAGGCGGGGGCTAGCGGGAAAGGAGAGACCCAGTACTTC

size: .
D: TRBD1
J: TRBJ1-2
length: 14
V: TRBV9
CDR3: CASSAMTGSYGYTF
DNA: TGTGCCAGCAGCGCAATGACAGGGTCCTATGGCTACACCTTC

size: once
D: .
J: TRBJ2-5
length: 13
V: TRBV7-9
CDR3: CASTEGAKETQYF
DNA: TGTGCCTCTACGGAGGGGGCGAAAGAGACCCAGTACTTC

size: .
D: .
J: TRBJ2-5
length: 12
V: TRBV11-2
CDR3: CASRSGLETQYF
DNA: TGTGCCAGCAGGTCAGGGTTGGAGACCCAGTACTTC

size: few
D: .
J: TRBJ1-6
length: 14
V: TRBV5-4
CDR3: CASSLDRANSPLHF
DNA: TGTGCCAGCAGCTTGGACAGGGCCAATTCACCCCTCCACTTT

size: .
D: .
J: TRBJ1-1
length: 13
V: TRBV3-1/TRBV3-2
CDR3: CASSPTGNTEAFF
DNA: TGTGCCAGCAGCCCGACAGGGAACACTGAAGCTTTCTTT

size: few
D: .
J: TRBJ2-7
length: 11
V: TRBV4-1
CDR3: CASSQAYEQYF
DNA: TGCGCCAGCAGCCAAGCTTACGAGCAGTACTTC

size: .
D: TRBD1
J: TRBJ1-1
length: 15
V: TRBV19
CDR3: CASSGDRRGGTEAFF
DNA: TGTGCCAGTAGTGGGGACAGGCGAGGAGGCACTGAAGCTTTCTTT

size: once
D: .
J: TRBJ2-7
length: 16
V: TRBV5-1
CDR3: CASSSKPPGLYYEQYF
DNA: TGCGCCAGCAGCTCGAAGCCCCCGGGACTTTACTACGAGCAGTACTTC

size: .
D: .
J: TRBJ2-4
length: 13
V: TRBV7-6
CDR3: CASTSGISGIQYF
DNA: TGTGCCAGCACCTCAGGAATTAGTGGCATTCAGTACTTC

size: .
D: TRBD2
J: TRBJ2-1
length: 16
V: TRBV10-3
CDR3: CAISEPGTSGTNEQFF
DNA: TGTGCCATCAGTGAGCCGGGGACTAGCGGGACCAATGAGCAGTTCTTC

size: .
D: TRBD2
J: TRBJ2-1
length: 18
V: TRBV10-3
CDR3: CAIRPLAGDPKFYNEQFF
DNA: TGTGCCATCAGGCCGCTAGCGGGAGATCCAAAATTCTACAATGAGCAGTTCTTC

size: .
D: .
J: TRBJ1-1
length: 15
V: TRBV11-2
CDR3: CASSLNPNSNTEAFF
DNA: TGTGCCAGCAGCTTAAACCCCAACTCGAACACTGAAGCTTTCTTT

size: .
D: .
J: TRBJ2-7
length: 13
V: TRBV2
CDR3: CASSNGGSYEQYF
DNA: TGTGCCAGCAGTAACGGGGGCTCCTACGAGCAGTACTTC

size: .
D: .
J: TRBJ1-5
length: 13
V: TRBV10-3
CDR3: CAISRQQNQPQHF
DNA: TGTGCCATCAGTAGACAGCAGAATCAGCCCCAGCATTTT

size: .
D: .
J: TRBJ1-5
length: 12
V: TRBV3-1/TRBV3-2
CDR3: CASSHNNQPQHF
DNA: TGTGCCAGCAGCCATAATAATCAGCCCCAGCATTTT

size: few
D: TRBD1
J: TRBJ2-7
length: 16
V: TRBV7-8
CDR3: CASSLGPGQVPYEQYF
DNA: TGTGCCAGCAGCTTAGGACCGGGACAGGTACCCTACGAGCAGTACTTC

size: .
D: TRBD1
J: TRBJ1-5
length: 14
V: TRBV19
CDR3: CASSGQGWSQPQHF
DNA: TGTGCCAGTAGTGGACAGGGTTGGAGTCAGCCCCAGCATTTT

size: .
D: .
J: TRBJ2-7
length: 13
V: TRBV11-3
CDR3: CASSVGALYEQYF
DNA: TGTGCCAGCAGCGTAGGGGCCTTATACGAGCAGTACTTC

size: .
D: TRBD2
J: TRBJ2-1
length: 14
V: TRBV10-2
CDR3: CASSLAGRDNEQFF
DNA: TGCGCCAGCAGTCTAGCGGGAAGGGACAATGAGCAGTTCTTC

size: .
D: TRBD2
J: TRBJ2-3
length: 18
V: TRBV11-2
CDR3: CASSLRGGVMANTDTQYF
DNA: TGTGCCAGCAGCTTACGGGGGGGGGTGATGGCTAACACAGATACGCAGTATTTT

size: .
D: TRBD1
J: TRBJ1-4
length: 15
V: TRBV19
CDR3: CASSIMDRGNEKLFF
DNA: TGTGCCAGTAGTATAATGGACAGGGGAAATGAAAAACTGTTTTTT

size: .
D: TRBD2
J: TRBJ2-3
length: 18
V: TRBV5-6
CDR3: CASRGRTSGRLITDTQYF
DNA: TGTGCCAGCAGAGGTAGGACTAGCGGGAGGCTGATCACAGATACGCAGTATTTT

size: .
D: .
J: TRBJ2-6
length: 19
V: TRBV27
CDR3: CASSLSLGRVGTGANVLTF
DNA: TGTGCCAGCAGTTTAAGTTTGGGCAGGGTGGGAACTGGGGCCAACGTCCTGACTTTC

size: .
D: .
J: TRBJ2-1
length: 13
V: TRBV12-3/TRBV12-4
CDR3: CASSEPNREMQFF
DNA: TGTGCCAGCAGTGAACCGAACAGGGAAATGCAGTTCTTC

size: .
D: .
J: TRBJ1-1
length: 11
V: TRBV20-1
CDR3: CSAAINTEAFF
DNA: TGCAGTGCAGCCATCAACACTGAAGCTTTCTTT

size: .
D: TRBD2
J: TRBJ2-7
length: 15
V: TRBV19
CDR3: CASSISSGSFYEQYF
DNA: TGTGCCAGTAGTATCTCTAGCGGGAGCTTCTACGAGCAGTACTTC

size: .
D: .
J: TRBJ2-5
length: 12
V: TRBV18
CDR3: CASSPFAETQYF
DNA: TGTGCCAGCTCACCATTCGCGGAGACCCAGTACTTC

size: .
D: .
J: TRBJ2-2
length: 14
V: TRBV11-1
CDR3: CASSLVMGVGELFF
DNA: TGTGCCAGCAGCTTAGTGATGGGAGTCGGGGAGCTGTTTTTT

size: .
D: TRBD2
J: TRBJ2-2
length: 19
V: TRBV5-5
CDR3: CASSFEEVAGAVGTGELFF
DNA: TGTGCCAGCAGCTTTGAAGAGGTAGCGGGAGCAGTGGGCACCGGGGAGCTGTTTTTT

size: .
D: .
J: TRBJ1-1
length: 19
V: TRBV14
CDR3: CASSQGRSGSWYMNTEAFF
DNA: TGTGCCAGCAGCCAAGGACGTTCGGGGTCATGGTACATGAACACTGAAGCTTTCTTT

size: .
D: .
J: TRBJ1-2
length: 15
V: TRBV5-1
CDR3: CASSLGGGTGYGYTF
DNA: TGCGCCAGCAGCTTGGGGGGAGGTACAGGCTATGGCTACACCTTC

size: .
D: .
J: TRBJ1-3
length: 15
V: TRBV7-2
CDR3: CASSLNGNSGNTIYF
DNA: TGTGCCAGCAGCTTAAATGGCAACTCTGGAAACACCATATATTTT

size: .
D: TRBD2
J: TRBJ2-7
length: 15
V: TRBV11-3
CDR3: CASSPRLAGVYEQYF
DNA: TGTGCCAGCAGCCCTCGACTAGCGGGAGTTTACGAGCAGTACTTC

size: .
D: .
J: TRBJ1-2
length: 16
V: TRBV4-1
CDR3: CASSQAESGYKYGYTF
DNA: TGCGCCAGCAGCCAAGCCGAGTCGGGTTACAAATATGGCTACACCTTC

size: once
D: .
J: TRBJ2-1
length: 14
V: TRBV7-2
CDR3: CASSLGLNYNEQFF
DNA: TGTGCCAGCAGCTTAGGACTAAATTACAATGAGCAGTTCTTC

size: .
D: .
J: TRBJ1-5
length: 16
V: TRBV7-2
CDR3: CASSYLTGGSNQPQHF
DNA: TGTGCCAGCAGCTACCTTACGGGGGGTAGCAATCAGCCCCAGCATTTT